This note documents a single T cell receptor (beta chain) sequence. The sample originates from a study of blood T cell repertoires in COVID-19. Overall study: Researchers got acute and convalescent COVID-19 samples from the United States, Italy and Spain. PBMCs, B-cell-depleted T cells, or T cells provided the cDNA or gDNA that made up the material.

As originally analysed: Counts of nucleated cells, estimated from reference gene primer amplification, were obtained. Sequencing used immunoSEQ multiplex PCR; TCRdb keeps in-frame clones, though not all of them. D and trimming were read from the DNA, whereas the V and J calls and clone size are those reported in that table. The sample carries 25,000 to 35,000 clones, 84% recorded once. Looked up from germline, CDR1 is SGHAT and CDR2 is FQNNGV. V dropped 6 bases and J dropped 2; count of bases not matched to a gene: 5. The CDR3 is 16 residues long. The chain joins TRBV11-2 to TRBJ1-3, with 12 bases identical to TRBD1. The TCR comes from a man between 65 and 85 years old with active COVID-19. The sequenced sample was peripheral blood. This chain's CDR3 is CASRRGQGAAGNTIYF. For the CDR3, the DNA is TGTGCCAGCAGGCGGGGACAGGGGGCCGCTGGAAACACCATATATTTT.